Reported below is one T cell receptor beta chain. Its antigen is undetermined. CD4+ cells yielded CD45RA+ naive and CD45RA-negative memory subsets. Trimming removed 3 bases at V and 3 bases at J, with 21 bases between. There are 18 residues in the CDR3. Germline loops: CDR1 MNHEY, CDR2 SMNVEV (reference sequence). This specimen comes from a study of shared clonotypes between healthy human individuals. The study's findings and limits: A generally larger estimated richness was seen in naive subsets than in memory subsets.

Sequencing used immunoSEQ multiplex PCR; TCRdb keeps in-frame clones, though not all of them. The sample consists of about 2.5 million clones, 85% to 95% of them appearing once. The genes are TRBV27 and TRBJ1-5; D is undetermined. The source of this sequence is a man younger than 30 in good health. Some clones in this sample may be carry-over from other donors' samples. Sequencing input: naive CD4+ T cells from PBMCs. Indicated subset: CD45RA+ positively selected. The CDR3 loop is CASSFSDKGRPYNQPQHF. CDR3 DNA: TGTGCCAGCAGTTTTTCCGATAAAGGGAGACCCTACAATCAGCCCCAGCATTTT.